This entry describes one TCR beta chain. No cognate antigen has been identified for it. Base qualities are not recorded, but no much larger clone differs from it by a single base. The study deep-sequenced TCR repertoires of sorted CD4+ and CD8+ blood T cells from severe aplastic anemia patients and healthy subjects. Ficoll-Paque density gradient centrifugation was used to isolate peripheral blood mononuclear cells. CD4+ and CD8+ T cells were sorted by FACS or magnetic beads before DNA extraction. This sample is part of a study of CD8+CD57+ T cells in acquired aplastic anemia (dated by TCRdb to between 2018 and 2020). In terms of the full investigation: On average, sorted CD4+ and CD8+ cells yielded 2.5 to 3.5 ug of extracted DNA, with a range of about 0.18 to 30 ug. Study-wide findings and limitations: Between patients and healthy controls, no significant difference in CD8+ Simpson's diversity was found (P=0.060). Although roughly 29 CD8+ CDR3 sequences were shared by patients and controls, these sequences appeared highly expressed in patients and within the immunodominant clones of patients.

Genomic DNA was used as template for profiling of TCR beta VDJ combinations and CDR3 sequences. An Illumina HiSeq 2000 was the platform used for TCR repertoire sequencing. The source study handled its data this way. TRBV/TRBJ rearrangement plots, CDR3 size and DJ length profiles, and Simpson's diversity index were used to assess repertoires. The most abundant DNA sequence in the deep sequencing data was taken as the immunodominant clone. CDR3 amino acid sequences were screened for sharing across subjects and compared with published repertoires and the VDJdb database. The raw public data were reprocessed by TCRdb itself: fastp quality trimming at Q25, MiXCR clonotype calling, in-frame beta chains only. Identical CDR3 proteins give one entry, which carries the most common genes and DNA. The V and J calls reflect TCRdb's pipeline rather than the authors' work. The sample data list more than 250,000 distinct CDR3 sequences, and 56% of these were observed just once. The ten largest make up 6.5% to 10% of the sample.

V is shortened by 4 bases, J by 6 bases, and the region joining them spans 13 bases. CDR1 LGHNA and CDR2 YNFKEQ are derived from the germline V gene. The CDR3 holds 15 amino acids from the cysteine to the phenylalanine. Only the CDR3 DNA stays, 45 bases, in frame from base 1. Rearrangement joined TRBV4-2 to TRBJ1-6; the best D guess is TRBD1, with 5 bases matching. The clonotype was recovered from a human donor with severe aplastic anemia or a healthy control (not recorded which). Input material: sorted CD4+, CD8+, or CD8+CD57+ T cells (not recorded which) from PBMCs. The sequenced DNA is TGTGCCAGCAGCCTAGGGGTCTTGGGTAATTCACCCCTCCACTTT. Translated, this gives CASSLGVLGNSPLHF.